Listed below are T cell receptor beta chains from one sample, sequenced in a study of cytomegalovirus exposure and HLA in healthy donors. Measured with immunoSEQ multiplex PCR; TCRdb has only the in-frame clones, and not every one. The data show 55,000 or so clones, 65% to 85% seen once. Material for sequencing was PBMCs. The receptors here all came from a young man in good health and CMV-seronegative. CDR3s leave out the opening cysteine and the closing phenylalanine or tryptophan. The order of the fields is J gene, V gene, CDR3 protein.

j_call: TRBJ1-2; v_call: TRBV10-3; cdr3_aa: AISDYGSLYGYT
j_call: TRBJ2-2; v_call: TRBV25-1; cdr3_aa: ASSAKNTGELF
j_call: TRBJ2-3; v_call: TRBV28; cdr3_aa: ASSSPGQGLDTQY
j_call: TRBJ2-2; v_call: TRBV6-1; cdr3_aa: AARPANTGELF
j_call: TRBJ2-7; v_call: TRBV4-3; cdr3_aa: ASSQYRGNYEQY
j_call: TRBJ2-7; v_call: TRBV4-3; cdr3_aa: ASSQDLGTPTNLPTYEQY
j_call: TRBJ2-7; v_call: TRBV10-2; cdr3_aa: ASSELQGARQYYEQY
j_call: TRBJ1-2; v_call: TRBV4-3; cdr3_aa: ASSQDRGQGVTNYGYT
j_call: TRBJ2-5; v_call: TRBV19; cdr3_aa: ASSIGAARAQY
j_call: TRBJ2-7; v_call: TRBV4-2; cdr3_aa: ASSQESSSGLYEQY
j_call: TRBJ2-2; v_call: TRBV10-3; cdr3_aa: AINSGRYTGELF
j_call: TRBJ2-7; v_call: TRBV28; cdr3_aa: ASSNGAGPYEQY
j_call: TRBJ1-1; v_call: TRBV6-1; cdr3_aa: ASRQGAGSTEAF
j_call: TRBJ1-1; v_call: TRBV6-5; cdr3_aa: ASRRGEANTEAF
j_call: TRBJ1-2; v_call: TRBV4-1; cdr3_aa: ASSRAGTGGGSYGYT
j_call: TRBJ2-7; v_call: TRBV7-2; cdr3_aa: ASSLPQREGYKQY
j_call: TRBJ2-5; v_call: TRBV7-9; cdr3_aa: ASSFSAGVGQETQY
j_call: TRBJ1-5; v_call: TRBV28; cdr3_aa: ASSATGGSNQPQH
j_call: TRBJ2-7; v_call: TRBV5-1; cdr3_aa: ASSSGQIPYEQY
j_call: TRBJ1-5; v_call: TRBV2; cdr3_aa: ASSDGGAGDYQPQH
j_call: TRBJ2-7; v_call: TRBV5-1; cdr3_aa: ASSFNSGEQY
j_call: TRBJ2-7; v_call: TRBV18; cdr3_aa: ASSSIRQFYEQY
j_call: TRBJ2-7; v_call: TRBV7-9; cdr3_aa: ASTLSTSGIEQY
j_call: TRBJ2-7; v_call: TRBV28; cdr3_aa: ASSLLDRAPYEQY
j_call: TRBJ2-7; v_call: TRBV6-5; cdr3_aa: ASGLALSSYEQY